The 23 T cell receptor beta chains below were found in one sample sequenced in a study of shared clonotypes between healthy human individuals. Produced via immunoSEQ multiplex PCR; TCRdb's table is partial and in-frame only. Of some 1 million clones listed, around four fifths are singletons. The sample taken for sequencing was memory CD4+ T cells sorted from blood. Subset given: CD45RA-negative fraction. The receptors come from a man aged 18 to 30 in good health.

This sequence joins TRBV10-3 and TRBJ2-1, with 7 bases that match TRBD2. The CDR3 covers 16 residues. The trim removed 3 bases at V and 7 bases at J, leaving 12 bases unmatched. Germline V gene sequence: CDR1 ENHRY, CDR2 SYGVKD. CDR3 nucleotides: TGTGCCATCAGTGACTCGAGCGGGAAGGAGGGGAATGAGCAGTTCTTC. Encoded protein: CAISDSSGKEGNEQFF.

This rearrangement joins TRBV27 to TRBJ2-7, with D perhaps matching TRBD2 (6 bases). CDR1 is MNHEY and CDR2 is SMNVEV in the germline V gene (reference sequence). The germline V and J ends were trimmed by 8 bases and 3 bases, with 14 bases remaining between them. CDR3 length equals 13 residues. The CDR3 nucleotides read TGTGCCAGCGGTATGGAGGGATACTACGAGCAGTACTTC. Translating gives CASGMEGYYEQYF.

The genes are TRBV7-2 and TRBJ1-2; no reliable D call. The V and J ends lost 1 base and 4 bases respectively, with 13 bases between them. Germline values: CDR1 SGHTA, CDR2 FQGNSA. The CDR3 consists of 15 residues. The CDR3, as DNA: TGTGCCAGCAGCTTAGGACCCTCAGAGTCCTATGGCTACACCTTC. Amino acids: CASSLGPSESYGYTF.

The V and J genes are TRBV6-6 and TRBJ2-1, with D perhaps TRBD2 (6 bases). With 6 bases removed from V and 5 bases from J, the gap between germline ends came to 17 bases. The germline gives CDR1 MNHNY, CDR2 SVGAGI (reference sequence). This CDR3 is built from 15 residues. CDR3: CASSSGLSVNNEQFF. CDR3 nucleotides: TGTGCCAGCAGCTCCGGACTAAGCGTGAACAATGAGCAGTTCTTC.

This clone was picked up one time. The CDR3 DNA follows: TGTGCCAGCAAAGCGTTAACAGCTAACACCGGGGAGCTGTTTTTT. It specifies CASKALTANTGELFF. This sequence joins TRBV2 and TRBJ2-2; unclear D gene. The germline CDR1 and CDR2 sequences are SNHLY and FYNNEI. V lost 7 bases and J 2 bases, leaving 14 bases between the germline ends. The CDR3 extends over 15 amino acids.

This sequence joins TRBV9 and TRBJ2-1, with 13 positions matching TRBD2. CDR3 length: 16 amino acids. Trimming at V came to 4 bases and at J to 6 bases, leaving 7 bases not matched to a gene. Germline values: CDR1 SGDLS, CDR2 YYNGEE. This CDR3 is CASSPRTSGRPNEQFF. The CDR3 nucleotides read TGTGCCAGCAGCCCCAGGACTAGCGGGAGACCCAATGAGCAGTTCTTC. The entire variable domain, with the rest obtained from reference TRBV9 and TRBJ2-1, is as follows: DSGVTQTPKHLITATGQRVTLRCSPRSGDLSVYWYQQSLDQGLQFLIQYYNGEERAKGNILERFSAQQFPDLHSELNLSSLELGDSALYFCASSPRTSGRPNEQFFGPGTRLTVL.

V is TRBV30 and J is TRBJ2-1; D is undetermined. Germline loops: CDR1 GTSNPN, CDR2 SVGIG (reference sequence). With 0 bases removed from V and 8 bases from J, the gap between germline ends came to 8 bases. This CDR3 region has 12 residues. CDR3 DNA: TGTGCCTGGAGTGTACCCCTGCATGAGCAGTTCTTC. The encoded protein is CAWSVPLHEQFF.

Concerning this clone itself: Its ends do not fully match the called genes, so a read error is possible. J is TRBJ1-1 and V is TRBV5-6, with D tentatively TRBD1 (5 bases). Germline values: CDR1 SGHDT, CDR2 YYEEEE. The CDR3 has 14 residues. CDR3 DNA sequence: TGTGCCAGCAGCTTGGAAGGGCTGGGGACTGAAGCTCTCTTT. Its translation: CASSLEGLGTEALF.

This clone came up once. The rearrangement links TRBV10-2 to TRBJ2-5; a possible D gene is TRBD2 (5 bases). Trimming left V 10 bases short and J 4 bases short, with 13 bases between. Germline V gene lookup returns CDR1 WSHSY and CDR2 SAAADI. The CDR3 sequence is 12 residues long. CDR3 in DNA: TGCGCCACCCAGACCGGAGGAGAGACCCAGTACTTC. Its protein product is CATQTGGETQYF.

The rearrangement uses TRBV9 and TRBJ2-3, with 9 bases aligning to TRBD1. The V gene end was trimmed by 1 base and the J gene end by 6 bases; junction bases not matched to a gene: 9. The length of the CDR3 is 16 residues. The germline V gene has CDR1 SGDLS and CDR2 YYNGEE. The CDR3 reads CASSVRDRVIMDTQYF. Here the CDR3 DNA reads TGTGCCAGCAGCGTACGGGACAGGGTTATAATGGATACGCAGTATTTT.

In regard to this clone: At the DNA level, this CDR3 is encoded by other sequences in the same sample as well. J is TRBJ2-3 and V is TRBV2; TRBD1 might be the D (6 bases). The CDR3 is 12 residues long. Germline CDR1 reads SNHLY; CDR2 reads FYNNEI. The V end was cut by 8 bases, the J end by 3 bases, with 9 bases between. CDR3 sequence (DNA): TGTGCCAGCTCTAGGGGGACAGATACGCAGTATTTT. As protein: CASSRGTDTQYF.

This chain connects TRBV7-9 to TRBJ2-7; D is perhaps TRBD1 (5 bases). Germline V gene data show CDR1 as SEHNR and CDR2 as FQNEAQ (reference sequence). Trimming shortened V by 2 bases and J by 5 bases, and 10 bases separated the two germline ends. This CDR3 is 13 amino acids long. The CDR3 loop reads CASSLSGIHEQYF. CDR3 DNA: TGTGCCAGCAGCTTATCAGGGATCCACGAGCAGTACTTC.

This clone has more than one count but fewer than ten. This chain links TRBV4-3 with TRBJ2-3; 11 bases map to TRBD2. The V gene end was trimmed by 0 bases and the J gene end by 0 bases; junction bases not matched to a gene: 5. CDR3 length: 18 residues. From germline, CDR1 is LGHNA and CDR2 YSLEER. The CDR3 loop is CASSQDLAGGTSTDTQYF. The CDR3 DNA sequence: TGCGCCAGCAGCCAAGACCTAGCGGGAGGAACTAGCACAGATACGCAGTATTTT.

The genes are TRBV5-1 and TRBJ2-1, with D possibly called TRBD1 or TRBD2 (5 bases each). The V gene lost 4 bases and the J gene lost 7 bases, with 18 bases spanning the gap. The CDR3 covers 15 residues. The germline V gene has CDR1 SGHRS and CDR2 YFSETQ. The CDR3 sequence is CASSPGRGLRNEQFF. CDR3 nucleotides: TGCGCCAGCAGCCCGGGACGGGGTCTGAGGAATGAGCAGTTCTTC.

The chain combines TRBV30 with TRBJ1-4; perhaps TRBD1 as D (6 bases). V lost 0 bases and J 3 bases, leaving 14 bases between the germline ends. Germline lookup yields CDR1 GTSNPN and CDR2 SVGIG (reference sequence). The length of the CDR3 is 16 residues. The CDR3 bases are TGTGCCTGGAGTGTACTAGGGGGGCTGTCTAATGAAAAACTGTTTTTT. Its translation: CAWSVLGGLSNEKLFF.

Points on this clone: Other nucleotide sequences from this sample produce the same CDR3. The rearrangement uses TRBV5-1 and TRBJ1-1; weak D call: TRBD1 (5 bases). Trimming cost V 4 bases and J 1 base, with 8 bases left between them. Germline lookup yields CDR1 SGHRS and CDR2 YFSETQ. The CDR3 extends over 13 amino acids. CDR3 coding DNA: TGCGCCAGCAGCCCGGGGCCGAACACTGAAGCTTTCTTT. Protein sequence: CASSPGPNTEAFF.

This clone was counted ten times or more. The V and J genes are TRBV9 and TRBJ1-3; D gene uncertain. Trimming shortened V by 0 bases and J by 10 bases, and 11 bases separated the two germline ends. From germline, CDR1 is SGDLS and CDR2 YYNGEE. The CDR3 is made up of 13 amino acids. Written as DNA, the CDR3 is TGTGCCAGCAGCGTAGCCCAAAGCGGAACCATATATTTT. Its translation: CASSVAQSGTIYF.

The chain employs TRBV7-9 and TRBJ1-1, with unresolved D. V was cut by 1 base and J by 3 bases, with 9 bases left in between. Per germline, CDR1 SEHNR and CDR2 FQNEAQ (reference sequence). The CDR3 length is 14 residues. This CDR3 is CASSLGMVDTEAFF. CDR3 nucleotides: TGTGCCAGCAGCTTAGGGATGGTTGACACTGAAGCTTTCTTT.

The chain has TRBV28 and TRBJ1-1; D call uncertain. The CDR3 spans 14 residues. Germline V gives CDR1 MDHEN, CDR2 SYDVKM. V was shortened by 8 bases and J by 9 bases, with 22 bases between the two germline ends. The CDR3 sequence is CASGGSLKGLKAFF. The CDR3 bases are TGTGCCAGCGGTGGTTCACTGAAAGGACTTAAAGCTTTCTTT.

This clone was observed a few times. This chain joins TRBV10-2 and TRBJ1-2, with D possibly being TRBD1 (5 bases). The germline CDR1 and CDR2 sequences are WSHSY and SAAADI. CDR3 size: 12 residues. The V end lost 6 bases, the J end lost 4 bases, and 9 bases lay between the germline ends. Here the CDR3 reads CASSRDGYGYTF. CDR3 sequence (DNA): TGCGCCAGCAGCCGGGACGGCTATGGCTACACCTTC.

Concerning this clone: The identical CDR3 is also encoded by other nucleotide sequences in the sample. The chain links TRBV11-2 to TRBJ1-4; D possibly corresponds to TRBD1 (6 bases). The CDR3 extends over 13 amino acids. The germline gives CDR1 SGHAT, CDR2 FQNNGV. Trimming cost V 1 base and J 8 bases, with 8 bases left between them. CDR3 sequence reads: CASSLGQAEKLFF. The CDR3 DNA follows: TGTGCCAGCAGCTTAGGACAGGCAGAAAAACTGTTTTTT.

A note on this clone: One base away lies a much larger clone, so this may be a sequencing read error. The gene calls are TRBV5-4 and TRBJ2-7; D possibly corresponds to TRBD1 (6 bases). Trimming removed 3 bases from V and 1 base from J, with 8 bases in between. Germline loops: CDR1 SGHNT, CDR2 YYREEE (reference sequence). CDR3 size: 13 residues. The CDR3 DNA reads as TGTGCCAGCAGCTCGGACAGTTCCTACGAGCAGTACTTC. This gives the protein CASSSDSSYEQYF.

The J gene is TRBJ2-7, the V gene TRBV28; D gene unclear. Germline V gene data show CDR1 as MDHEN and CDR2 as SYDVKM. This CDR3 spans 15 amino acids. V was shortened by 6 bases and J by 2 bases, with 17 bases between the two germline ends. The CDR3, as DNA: TGTGCCAGCAGACCACCGGGCCTCACCACCTACGAGCAGTACTTC. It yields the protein CASRPPGLTTYEQYF. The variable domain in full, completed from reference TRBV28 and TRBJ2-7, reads DVKVTQSSRYLVKRTGEKVFLECVQDMDHENMFWYRQDPGLGLRLIYFSYDVKMKEKGDIPEGYSVSREKKERFSLILESASTNQTSMYLCASRPPGLTTYEQYFGPGTRLTVT.